This T cell receptor (beta chain) was observed in a study of blood T cells in healthy people across ages. Sample-barcoded 5' priming and a J-beta primer mix drove a second PCR of roughly 7 to 11 cycles. TCRdb reprocessed the 5' RACE reads with MiXCR, giving one entry per CDR3 protein. The repertoire includes 700,000 to 900,000 distinct CDR3 sequences, about 26% of them detected once, and approximately 2.9% sits in the top ten. The amount of total RNA extracted per sample was at least 6 micrograms. Study-level findings and limits: Significant beta diversity loss was already apparent by age approximately 42, declining roughly linearly.

Comments on this clonotype: Its specificity is unknown.

Germline V gene lookup returns CDR1 DFQATT and CDR2 SNEGSKA (reference sequence). The CDR3 is made up of 14 amino acids. The V gene lost 3 bases and the J gene lost 0 bases, with 12 bases spanning the gap. This sample also belongs to another study, concerning T cells of mothers and their children.

The rearrangement uses TRBV20-1 and TRBJ2-7; a weak D match, TRBD2 (5 bases). The specimen was blood. This receptor was taken from a boy younger than 18 in good health. The CDR3 protein is CSASSLGDSYEQYF. Here the CDR3 DNA reads TGCAGTGCTAGTTCACTAGGCGACTCCTACGAGCAGTACTTC.